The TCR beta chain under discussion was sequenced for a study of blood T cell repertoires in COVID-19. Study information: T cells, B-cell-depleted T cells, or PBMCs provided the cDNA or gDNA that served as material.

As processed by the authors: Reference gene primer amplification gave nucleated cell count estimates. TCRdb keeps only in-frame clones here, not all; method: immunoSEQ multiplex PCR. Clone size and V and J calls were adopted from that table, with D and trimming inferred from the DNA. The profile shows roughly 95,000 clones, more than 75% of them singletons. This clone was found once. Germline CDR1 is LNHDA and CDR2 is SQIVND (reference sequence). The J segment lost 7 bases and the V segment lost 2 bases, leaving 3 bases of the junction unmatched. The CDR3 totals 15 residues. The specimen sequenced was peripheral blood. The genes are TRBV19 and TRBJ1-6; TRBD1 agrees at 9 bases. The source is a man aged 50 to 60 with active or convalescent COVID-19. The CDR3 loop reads CASSIWDRENSPLHF. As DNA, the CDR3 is TGTGCCAGTAGTATATGGGACAGGGAGAATTCACCCCTCCACTTT.